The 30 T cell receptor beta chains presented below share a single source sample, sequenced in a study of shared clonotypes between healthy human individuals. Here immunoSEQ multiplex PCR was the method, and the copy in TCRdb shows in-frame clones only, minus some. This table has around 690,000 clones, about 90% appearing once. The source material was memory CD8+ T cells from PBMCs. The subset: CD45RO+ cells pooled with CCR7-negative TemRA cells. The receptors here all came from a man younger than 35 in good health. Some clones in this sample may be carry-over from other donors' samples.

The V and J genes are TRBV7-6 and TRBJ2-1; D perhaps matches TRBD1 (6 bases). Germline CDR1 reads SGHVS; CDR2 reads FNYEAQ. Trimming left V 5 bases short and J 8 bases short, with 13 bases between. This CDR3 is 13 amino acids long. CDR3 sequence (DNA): TGTGCCAGCAGCCAGACTCAGGGGCATGAGCAGTTCTTC. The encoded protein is CASSQTQGHEQFF.

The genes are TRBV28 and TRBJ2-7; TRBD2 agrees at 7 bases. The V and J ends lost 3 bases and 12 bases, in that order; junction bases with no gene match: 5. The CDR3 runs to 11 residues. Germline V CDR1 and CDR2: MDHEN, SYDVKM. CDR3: CASSFGGGLYF. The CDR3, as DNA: TGTGCCAGCAGTTTCGGGGGAGGGCTGTACTTC. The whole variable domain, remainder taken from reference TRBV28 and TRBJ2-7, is DVKVTQSSRYLVKRTGEKVFLECVQDMDHENMFWYRQDPGLGLRLIYFSYDVKMKEKGDIPEGYSVSREKKERFSLILESASTNQTSMYLCASSFGGGLYFGPGTRLTVT.

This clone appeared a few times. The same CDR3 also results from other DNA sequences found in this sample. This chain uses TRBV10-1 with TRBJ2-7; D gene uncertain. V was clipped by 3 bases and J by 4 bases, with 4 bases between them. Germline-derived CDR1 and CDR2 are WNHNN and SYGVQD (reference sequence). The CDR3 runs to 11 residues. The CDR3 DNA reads TGCGCCAGCAGTGAAGGGTACGAGCAGTACTTC. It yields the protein CASSEGYEQYF.

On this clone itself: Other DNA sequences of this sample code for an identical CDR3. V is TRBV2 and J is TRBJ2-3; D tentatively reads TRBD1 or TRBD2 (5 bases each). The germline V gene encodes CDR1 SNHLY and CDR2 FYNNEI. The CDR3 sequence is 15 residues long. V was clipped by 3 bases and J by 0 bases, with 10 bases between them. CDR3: CASSEGTSSTDTQYF. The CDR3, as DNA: TGTGCCAGCAGTGAGGGGACGTCTAGCACAGATACGCAGTATTTT.

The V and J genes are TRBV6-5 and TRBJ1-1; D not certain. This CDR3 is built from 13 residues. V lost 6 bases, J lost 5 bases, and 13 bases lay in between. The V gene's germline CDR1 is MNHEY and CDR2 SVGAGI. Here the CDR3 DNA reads TGTGCCAGCAGCTTCAAGACTGGGACTGAAGCTTTCTTT. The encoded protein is CASSFKTGTEAFF.

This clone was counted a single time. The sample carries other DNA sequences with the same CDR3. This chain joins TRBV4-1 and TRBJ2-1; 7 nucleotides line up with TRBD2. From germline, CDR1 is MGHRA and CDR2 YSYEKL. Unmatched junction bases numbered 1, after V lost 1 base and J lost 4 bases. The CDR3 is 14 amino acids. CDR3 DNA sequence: TGCGCCAGCAGCCAAGTCGGGGGGTACAATGAGCAGTTCTTC. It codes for CASSQVGGYNEQFF.

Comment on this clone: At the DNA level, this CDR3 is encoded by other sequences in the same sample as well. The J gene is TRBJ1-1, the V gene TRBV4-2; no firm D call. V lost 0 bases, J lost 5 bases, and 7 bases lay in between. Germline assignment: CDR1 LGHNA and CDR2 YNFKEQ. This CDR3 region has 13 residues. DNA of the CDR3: TGTGCCAGCAGCCAAGATCGGCGGACTGAAGCTTTCTTT. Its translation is CASSQDRRTEAFF.

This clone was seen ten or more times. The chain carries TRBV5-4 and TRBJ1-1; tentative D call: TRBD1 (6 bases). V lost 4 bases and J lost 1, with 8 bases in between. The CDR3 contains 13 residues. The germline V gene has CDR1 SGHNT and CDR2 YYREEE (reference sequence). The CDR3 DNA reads TGTGCCAGCAGCGGGACACCGAACACTGAAGCTTTCTTT. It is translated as CASSGTPNTEAFF. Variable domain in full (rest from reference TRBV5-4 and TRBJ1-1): ETGVTQSPTHLIKTRGQQVTLRCSSQSGHNTVSWYQQALGQGPQFIFQYYREEENGRGNFPPRFSGLQFPNYSSELNVNALELDDSALYLCASSGTPNTEAFFGQGTRLTVV.

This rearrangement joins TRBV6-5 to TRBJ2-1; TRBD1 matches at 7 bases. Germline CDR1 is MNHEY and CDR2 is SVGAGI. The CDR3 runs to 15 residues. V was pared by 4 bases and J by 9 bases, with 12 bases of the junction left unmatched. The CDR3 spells CASSSGTGHRGEQFF. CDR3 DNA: TGTGCCAGCAGTTCTGGGACCGGCCACAGGGGTGAGCAGTTCTTC.

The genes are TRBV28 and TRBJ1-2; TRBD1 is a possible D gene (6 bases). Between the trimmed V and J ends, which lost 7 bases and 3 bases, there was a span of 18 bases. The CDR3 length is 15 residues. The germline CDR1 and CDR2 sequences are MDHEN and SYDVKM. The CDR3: CASTPLAGDDYGYTF. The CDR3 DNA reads TGTGCCAGCACCCCTTTAGCAGGGGATGACTATGGCTACACCTTC.

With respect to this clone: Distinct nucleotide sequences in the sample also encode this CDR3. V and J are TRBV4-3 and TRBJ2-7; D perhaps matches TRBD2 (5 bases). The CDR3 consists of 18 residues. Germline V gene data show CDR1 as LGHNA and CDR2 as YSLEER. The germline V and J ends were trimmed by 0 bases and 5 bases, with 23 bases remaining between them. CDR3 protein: CASSQEWLATSPHHEQYF. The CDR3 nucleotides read TGCGCCAGCAGCCAAGAATGGCTAGCCACATCCCCTCACCACGAGCAGTACTTC.

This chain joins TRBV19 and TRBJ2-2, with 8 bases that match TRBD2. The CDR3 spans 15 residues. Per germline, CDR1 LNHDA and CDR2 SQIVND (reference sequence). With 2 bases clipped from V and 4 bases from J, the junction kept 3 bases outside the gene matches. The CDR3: CASSIWAGGTGELFF. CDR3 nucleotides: TGTGCCAGTAGTATATGGGCGGGAGGCACCGGGGAGCTGTTTTTT.

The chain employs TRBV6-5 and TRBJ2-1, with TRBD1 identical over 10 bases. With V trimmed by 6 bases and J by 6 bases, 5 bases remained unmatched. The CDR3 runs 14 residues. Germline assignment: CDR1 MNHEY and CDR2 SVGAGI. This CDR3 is CASRADRGPNEQFF. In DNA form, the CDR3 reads TGTGCCAGCAGAGCCGACAGGGGGCCCAATGAGCAGTTCTTC.

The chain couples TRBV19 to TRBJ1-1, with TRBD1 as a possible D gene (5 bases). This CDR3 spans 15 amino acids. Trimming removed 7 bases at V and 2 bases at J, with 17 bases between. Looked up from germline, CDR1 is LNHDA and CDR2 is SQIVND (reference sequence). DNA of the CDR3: TGTGCCAGTAACTTCGGTGGGGCGGGAAACACTGAAGCTTTCTTT. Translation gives CASNFGGAGNTEAFF. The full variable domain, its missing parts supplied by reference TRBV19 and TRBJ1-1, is DGGITQSPKYLFRKEGQNVTLSCEQNLNHDAMYWYRQDPGQGLRLIYYSQIVNDFQKGDIAEGYSVSREKKESFPLTVTSAQKNPTAFYLCASNFGGAGNTEAFFGQGTRLTVV.

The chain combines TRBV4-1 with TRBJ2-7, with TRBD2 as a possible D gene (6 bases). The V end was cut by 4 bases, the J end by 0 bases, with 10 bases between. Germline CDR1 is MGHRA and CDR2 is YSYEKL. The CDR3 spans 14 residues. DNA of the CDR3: TGCGCCAGCAGCCCGGTAGCGGCCTCCTACGAGCAGTACTTC. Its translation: CASSPVAASYEQYF.

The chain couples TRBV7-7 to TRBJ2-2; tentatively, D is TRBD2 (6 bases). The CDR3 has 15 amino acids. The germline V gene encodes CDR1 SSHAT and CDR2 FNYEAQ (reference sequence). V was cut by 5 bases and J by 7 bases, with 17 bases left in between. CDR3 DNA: TGTGCCAGCAGCCTGGGGCCGGAGGGTCTCGGGGAGCTGTTTTTT. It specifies CASSLGPEGLGELFF.

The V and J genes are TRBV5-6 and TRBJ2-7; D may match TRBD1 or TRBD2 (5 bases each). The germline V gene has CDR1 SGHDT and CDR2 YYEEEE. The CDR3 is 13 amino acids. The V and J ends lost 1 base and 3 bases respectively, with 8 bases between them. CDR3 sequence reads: CASSLWGSYEQYF. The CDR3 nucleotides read TGTGCCAGCAGCTTGTGGGGGAGCTACGAGCAGTACTTC.

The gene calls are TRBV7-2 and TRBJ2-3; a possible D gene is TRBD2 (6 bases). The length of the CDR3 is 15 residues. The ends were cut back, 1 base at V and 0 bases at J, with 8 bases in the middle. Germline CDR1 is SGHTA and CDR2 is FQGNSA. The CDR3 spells CASSLVAASTDTQYF. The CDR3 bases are TGTGCCAGCAGCTTAGTAGCGGCTAGCACAGATACGCAGTATTTT.

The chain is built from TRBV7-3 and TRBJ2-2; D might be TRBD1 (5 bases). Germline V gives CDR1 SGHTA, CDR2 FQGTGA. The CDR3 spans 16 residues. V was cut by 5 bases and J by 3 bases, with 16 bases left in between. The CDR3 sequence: CASSLPRVYDTGELFF. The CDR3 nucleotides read TGTGCCAGCAGCCTCCCCAGGGTATACGACACCGGGGAGCTGTTTTTT.

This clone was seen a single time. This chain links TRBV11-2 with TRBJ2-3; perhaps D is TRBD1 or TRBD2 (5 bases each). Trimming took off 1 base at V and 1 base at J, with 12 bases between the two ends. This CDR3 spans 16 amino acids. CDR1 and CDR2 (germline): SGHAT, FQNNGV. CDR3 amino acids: CASSLGDRDRTDTQYF. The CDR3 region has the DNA TGTGCCAGCAGCTTAGGGGACCGAGACCGCACAGATACGCAGTATTTT.

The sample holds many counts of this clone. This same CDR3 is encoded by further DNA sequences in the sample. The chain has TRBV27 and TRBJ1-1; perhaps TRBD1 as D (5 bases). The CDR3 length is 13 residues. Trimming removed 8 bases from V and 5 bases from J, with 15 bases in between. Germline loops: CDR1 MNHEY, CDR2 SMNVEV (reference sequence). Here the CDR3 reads CASSWGGGTEAFF. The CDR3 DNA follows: TGTGCCAGCTCTTGGGGGGGTGGGACTGAAGCTTTCTTT.

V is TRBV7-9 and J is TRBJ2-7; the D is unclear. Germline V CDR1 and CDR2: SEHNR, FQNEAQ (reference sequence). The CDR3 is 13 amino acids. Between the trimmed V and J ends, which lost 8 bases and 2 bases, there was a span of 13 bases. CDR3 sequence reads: CASRAGPTYEQYF. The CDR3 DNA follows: TGTGCCAGCCGGGCCGGGCCCACCTACGAGCAGTACTTC.

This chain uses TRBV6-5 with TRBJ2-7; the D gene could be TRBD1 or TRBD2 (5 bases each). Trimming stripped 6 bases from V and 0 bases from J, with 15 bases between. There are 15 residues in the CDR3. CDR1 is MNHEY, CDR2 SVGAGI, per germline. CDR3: CASRYRDGFSYEQYF. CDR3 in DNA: TGTGCCAGCAGATACCGGGACGGCTTCTCCTACGAGCAGTACTTC.

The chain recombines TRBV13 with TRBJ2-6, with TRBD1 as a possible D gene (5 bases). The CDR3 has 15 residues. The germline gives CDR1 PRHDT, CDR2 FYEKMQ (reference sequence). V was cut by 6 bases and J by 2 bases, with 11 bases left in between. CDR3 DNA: TGTGCCAGCAGGCAGGGAATAGCTGGGGCCAACGTCCTGACTTTC. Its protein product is CASRQGIAGANVLTF.

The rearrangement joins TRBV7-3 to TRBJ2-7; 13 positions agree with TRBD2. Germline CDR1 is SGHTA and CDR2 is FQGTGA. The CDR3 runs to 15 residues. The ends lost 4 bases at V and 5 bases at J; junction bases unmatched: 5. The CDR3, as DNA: TGTGCCAGCAGCTCCCTCGGACTAGCGGGAGACGAGCAGTACTTC. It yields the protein CASSSLGLAGDEQYF.

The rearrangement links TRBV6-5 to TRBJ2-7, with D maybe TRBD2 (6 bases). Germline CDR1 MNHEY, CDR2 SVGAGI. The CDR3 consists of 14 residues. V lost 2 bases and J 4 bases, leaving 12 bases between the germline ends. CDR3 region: CASSYTGARYEQYF. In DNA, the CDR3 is TGTGCCAGCAGTTACACGGGAGCTCGGTACGAGCAGTACTTC.

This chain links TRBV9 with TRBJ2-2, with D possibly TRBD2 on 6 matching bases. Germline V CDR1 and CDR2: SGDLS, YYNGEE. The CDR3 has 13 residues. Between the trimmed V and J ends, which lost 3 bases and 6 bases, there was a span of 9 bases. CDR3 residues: CASSGSGAGELFF. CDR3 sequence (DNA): TGTGCCAGCAGCGGGTCGGGAGCCGGGGAGCTGTTTTTT.

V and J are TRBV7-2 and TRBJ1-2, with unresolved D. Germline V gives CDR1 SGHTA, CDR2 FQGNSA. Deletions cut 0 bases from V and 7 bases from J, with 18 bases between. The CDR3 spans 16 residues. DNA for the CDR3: TGTGCCAGCAGCTTAGCGGGAGCGGCTCTTAGTAGTGGCTACACCTTC. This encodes CASSLAGAALSSGYTF.

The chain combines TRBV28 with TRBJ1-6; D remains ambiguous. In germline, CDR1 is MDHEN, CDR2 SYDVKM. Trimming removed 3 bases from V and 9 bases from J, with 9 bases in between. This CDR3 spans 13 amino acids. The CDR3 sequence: CASSFSLGSPLHF. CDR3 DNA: TGTGCCAGCAGTTTTTCGTTAGGTTCACCCCTCCACTTT.

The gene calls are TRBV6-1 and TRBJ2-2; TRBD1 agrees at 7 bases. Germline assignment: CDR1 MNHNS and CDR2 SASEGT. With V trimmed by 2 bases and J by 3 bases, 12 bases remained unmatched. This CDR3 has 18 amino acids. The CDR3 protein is CASSERGRGGWDTGELFF. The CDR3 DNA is TGTGCCAGCAGTGAAAGGGGGAGAGGGGGCTGGGACACCGGGGAGCTGTTTTTT.